The clone carrying this T cell receptor (beta chain) has only a few counts. The antigen is unknown. The diagnoses drew upon clinical symptoms, serum thyroxine and TRAb, thyroid ultrasound and orbital computed tomography. Each 10 ml fresh peripheral blood draw supplied the PBMCs. Germline V gene lookup returns CDR1 LNHDA and CDR2 SQIVND (reference sequence). Trimming took 3 bases from V and 0 from J, leaving 8 bases between them. The CDR3 runs 15 residues. TCR beta CDR3 regions were amplified from RNA transcripts. Primed by the HTBI set, a first-round RT-PCR was run on the TCR CDR3. TCRdb reprocessed the multiplex PCR reads with MiXCR, giving one entry per CDR3 protein. Here the sample spans roughly 840,000 distinct CDR3 sequences, over 35% being singletons. These data originate in a study of T cells in Graves' hyperthyroidism and ophthalmopathy. Study observations and caveats: Clonotypes that were expanded in thyroid above 0.001 mostly appeared in blood too.

The chain has TRBV19 and TRBJ1-4; D is ambiguous. Sequencing was carried out using blood. The TCR comes from a man younger than 35 with Graves' hyperthyroidism. The DNA for the CDR3 is TGTGCCAGTAGTATTTGGGAGACAACTAATGAAAAACTGTTTTTT. This translates into CASSIWETTNEKLFF.